The sequence of this T cell receptor (beta chain) was determined in a study of shared clonotypes between healthy human individuals. Study observations and caveats: The genetic and exposure-history diversity represented was limited by few donors.

The germline V gene encodes CDR1 MDHEN and CDR2 SYDVKM. The CDR3 is made up of 15 amino acids. The junction had 4 bases not matched to a gene; V was cut back by 5 bases and J by 1 base. Division of CD4+ cells produced a CD45RA+ naive subset and a CD45RA-negative memory subset. The sorted-subset replicate PCRs were given around 200 ng DNA, which is 31,000 or so T cell genomes. TCRdb's table, derived via immunoSEQ multiplex PCR, lists solely in-frame clones and lacks some. Of hundreds of thousands of clones in the sample, less than 85% were seen once. This clone was counted only a few times. Antigen: not known.

The specimen sequenced was memory CD4+ T cells sorted from blood. The subset: CD45RA-negative fraction. This clonotype was obtained from a woman in her twenties or thirties in good health. The chain joins TRBV28 to TRBJ2-2; 7 bases are a match to TRBD1. CDR3 DNA sequence: TGTGCCAGCAGTCTTTGGACAGGGAACACCGGGGAGCTGTTTTTT. It codes for CASSLWTGNTGELFF.